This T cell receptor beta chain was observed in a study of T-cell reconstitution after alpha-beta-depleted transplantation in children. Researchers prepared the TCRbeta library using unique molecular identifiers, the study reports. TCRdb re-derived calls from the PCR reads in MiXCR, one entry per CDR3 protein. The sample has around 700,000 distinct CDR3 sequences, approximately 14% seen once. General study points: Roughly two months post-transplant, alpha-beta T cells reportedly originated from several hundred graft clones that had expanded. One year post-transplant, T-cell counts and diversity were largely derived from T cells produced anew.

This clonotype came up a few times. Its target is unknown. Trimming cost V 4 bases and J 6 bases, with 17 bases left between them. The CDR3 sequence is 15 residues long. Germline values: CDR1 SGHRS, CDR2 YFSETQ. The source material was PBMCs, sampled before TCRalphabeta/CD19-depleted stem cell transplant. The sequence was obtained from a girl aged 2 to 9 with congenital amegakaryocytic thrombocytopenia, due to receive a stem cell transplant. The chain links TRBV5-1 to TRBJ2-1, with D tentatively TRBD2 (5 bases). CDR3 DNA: TGCGCCAGCAGCGATCTAGGGAGCTTGGGCAATGAGCAGTTCTTC. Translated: CASSDLGSLGNEQFF.